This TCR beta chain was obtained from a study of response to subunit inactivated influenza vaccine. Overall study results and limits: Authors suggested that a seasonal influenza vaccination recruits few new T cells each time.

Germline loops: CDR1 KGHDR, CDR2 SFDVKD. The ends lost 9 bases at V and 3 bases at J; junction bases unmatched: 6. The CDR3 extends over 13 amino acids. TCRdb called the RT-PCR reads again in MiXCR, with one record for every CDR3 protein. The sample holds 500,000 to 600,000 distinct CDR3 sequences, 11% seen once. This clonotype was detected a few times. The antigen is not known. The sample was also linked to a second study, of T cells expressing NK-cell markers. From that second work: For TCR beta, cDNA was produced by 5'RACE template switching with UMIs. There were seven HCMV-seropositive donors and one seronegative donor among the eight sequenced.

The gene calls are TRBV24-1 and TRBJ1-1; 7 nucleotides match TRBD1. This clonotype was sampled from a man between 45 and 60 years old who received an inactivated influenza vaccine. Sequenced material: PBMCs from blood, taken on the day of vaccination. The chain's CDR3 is CATARGSYTEAFF. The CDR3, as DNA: TGTGCCACCGCCAGGGGGTCTTACACTGAAGCTTTCTTT.